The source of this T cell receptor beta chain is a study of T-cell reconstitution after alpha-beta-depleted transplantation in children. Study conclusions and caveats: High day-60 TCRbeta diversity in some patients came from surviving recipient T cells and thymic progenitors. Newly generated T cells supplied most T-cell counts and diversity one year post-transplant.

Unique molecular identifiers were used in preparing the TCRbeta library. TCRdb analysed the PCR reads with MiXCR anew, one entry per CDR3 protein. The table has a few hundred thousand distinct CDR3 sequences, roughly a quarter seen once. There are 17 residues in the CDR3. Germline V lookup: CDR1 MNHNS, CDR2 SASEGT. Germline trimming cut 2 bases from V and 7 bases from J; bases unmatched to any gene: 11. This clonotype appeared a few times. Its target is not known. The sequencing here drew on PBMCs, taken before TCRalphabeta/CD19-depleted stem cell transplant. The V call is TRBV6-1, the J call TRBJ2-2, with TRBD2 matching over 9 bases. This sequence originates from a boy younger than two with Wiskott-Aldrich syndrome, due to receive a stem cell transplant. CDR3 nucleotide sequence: TGTGCCAGCAGTGAACTTTGGCTAGCGGGGACCTACGGGGAGCTGTTTTTT. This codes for CASSELWLAGTYGELFF.